The clone carrying this T cell receptor beta chain appeared a few times. The use of a sample-barcoded 5' primer and a J-beta primer mix characterized a second PCR of about 7 to 12 cycles. TCRdb itself ran the 5' RACE reads through MiXCR, one entry per CDR3 protein. The repertoire holds some 1.6 million distinct CDR3 sequences, with about 35% as singletons. The entry originates in a study of blood T cells in healthy people across ages. The CDR3 is 13 residues long. Germline loops: CDR1 SGHTA, CDR2 FQGNSA. V shed 2 bases and J shed 4 bases, with 6 bases lying between them. The chain links TRBV7-2 to TRBJ1-5, with D unresolved. The source is a woman in her twenties or thirties in good health. Sequencing input: blood. The CDR3 bases are TGTGCCAGCAGCTTAACTGAGAATCAGCCCCAGCATTTT. The encoded protein is CASSLTENQPQHF. Complete variable domain (other parts from reference TRBV7-2 and TRBJ1-5): GAGVSQSPSNKVTEKGKDVELRCDPISGHTALYWYRQSLGQGLEFLIYFQGNSAPDKSGLPSDRFSAERTGGSVSTLTIQRTQQEDSAVYLCASSLTENQPQHFGDGTRLSIL.